Below, 19 T cell receptor beta chains from the same sample are listed, as sequenced in a study of technical replicates of blood from several donors. Produced via immunoSEQ multiplex PCR; TCRdb's table is partial and in-frame only. The table lists 80,000 to 95,000 clones, 92% of them singletons. Sequencing was carried out using T cells isolated from PBMCs. Receptor source: a human donor in good health.

A remark on this clone: One end of the junction varies from germline; a read error may be responsible. V usage is TRBV7-7 and J usage is TRBJ2-5; 9 positions match TRBD2. CDR1 is SSHAT and CDR2 is FNYEAQ in the germline V gene (reference sequence). The CDR3 loop spans 15 amino acids. The CDR3 region has the DNA TGTGCTAGCAGCTTAGGGAGCGGGGGGTTGGAGACCCAGTACTTC. Residues: CASSLGSGGLETQYF.

The chain couples TRBV11-1 to TRBJ1-3, with 8 nucleotides matching TRBD1. V shed 4 bases, J shed 4 bases, and the junction held 6 bases outside the gene matches. This CDR3 is built from 15 residues. The V gene's germline CDR1 is SGHAT and CDR2 FQDESV (reference sequence). CDR3 region: CASSWGTGEGNTIYF. Here the CDR3 DNA reads TGTGCCAGCAGCTGGGGGACAGGTGAAGGAAACACCATATATTTT.

The chain links TRBV6-5 to TRBJ2-7; perhaps TRBD2 as D (5 bases). The CDR3 sequence is 15 residues long. CDR1 is MNHEY, CDR2 SVGAGI, per germline. V lost 2 bases and J lost 5, with 16 bases in between. For the CDR3, the DNA is TGTGCCAGCAGTTACGGTGGGGTTGGAGGAAACGAGCAGTACTTC. It is translated as CASSYGGVGGNEQYF.

This clone is a singleton in its sample. V gene TRBV6-5 combines with J gene TRBJ1-2; TRBD1 might be the D (5 bases). Germline V gene lookup returns CDR1 MNHEY and CDR2 SVGAGI. The V and J ends lost 6 bases and 6 bases respectively, with 14 bases between them. This CDR3 comprises 13 residues. The CDR3 bases are TGTGCCAGCAGAACCCCTGGCAGGGATGGCTACACCTTC. The encoded protein is CASRTPGRDGYTF.

The chain couples TRBV6-6 to TRBJ1-2, with D possibly being TRBD1 (5 bases). Trimming removed 8 bases at V and 1 base at J, with 17 bases between. CDR1 MNHNY and CDR2 SVGAGI come from the germline V gene (reference sequence). There are 15 residues in the CDR3. CDR3 coding DNA: TGTGCCAGCGGGGGGGGAGAGGTTCGTAACTATGGCTACACCTTC. The encoded protein is CASGGGEVRNYGYTF.

The rearrangement joins TRBV7-9 to TRBJ1-4, with TRBD1 matching 10 bases. Germline-derived CDR1 and CDR2 are SEHNR and FQNEAQ (reference sequence). The CDR3 loop spans 16 amino acids. J gave up 4 bases and V 5 bases, and 7 bases lay outside the gene matches. CDR3 nucleotides: TGTGCCAGCAGCGTCGACAGGGGGCAGGTTAATGAAAAACTGTTTTTT. It encodes CASSVDRGQVNEKLFF.

In DNA form, the CDR3 reads TGTGCCACCCGGCGGGAGGGGGGCTACGAGCAGTACTTC. It specifies CATRREGGYEQYF. The V and J genes are TRBV15 and TRBJ2-7; 9 nucleotides line up with TRBD2. The ends lost 8 bases at V and 3 bases at J; junction bases unmatched: 5. Germline V gene data show CDR1 as LNHNV and CDR2 as YYDKDF (reference sequence). The CDR3 sequence is 13 residues long.

The CDR3 DNA follows: TGTGCCAGCAGCCGGGGTTCGAGGACTGAAGCTTTCTTT. Translated, it gives CASSRGSRTEAFF. The rearrangement links TRBV7-8 to TRBJ1-1; D unresolved. The CDR3 is 13 residues long. CDR1 is SGHVS and CDR2 is FQNEAQ in the germline V gene. Deletions cut 5 bases from V and 5 bases from J, with 12 bases between.

The chain couples TRBV27 to TRBJ2-5, with 8 bases fitting TRBD1. The CDR3 is made up of 16 amino acids. Germline V gene data show CDR1 as MNHEY and CDR2 as SMNVEV (reference sequence). The V gene end was trimmed by 5 bases and the J gene end by 4 bases; junction bases not matched to a gene: 12. In nucleotides, the CDR3 is TGTGCCAGCAGTACAGGGACAGGAGGATCTGGAGAGACCCAGTACTTC. This translates into CASSTGTGGSGETQYF.

CDR3 region: CANRAGGEETQYF. The CDR3 DNA sequence: TGTGCCAATAGAGCGGGGGGGGAAGAGACCCAGTACTTC. The chain combines TRBV10-3 with TRBJ2-5; 10 nucleotides match TRBD2. CDR1 and CDR2 from the germline V gene are ENHRY and SYGVKD. The CDR3 is 13 residues long. Trimming took 10 bases from V and 3 from J; bases not matched to a gene: 5.

V is TRBV4-1 and J is TRBJ2-3, with D unresolved. Trimming pared 1 base from V and 2 bases from J, leaving 16 bases between. The CDR3 has 17 residues. Germline lookup yields CDR1 MGHRA and CDR2 YSYEKL. The DNA for the CDR3 is TGCGCCAGCAGCCAAGGCTGGGCTTCAAGTTTCACAGATACGCAGTATTTT. This translates into CASSQGWASSFTDTQYF.

The rearrangement links TRBV7-8 to TRBJ1-2; D might be TRBD1 (5 bases). Trimming removed 5 bases at V and 3 bases at J, with 10 bases between. Germline CDR1 is SGHVS and CDR2 is FQNEAQ. This CDR3 is 13 amino acids long. CDR3 DNA: TGTGCCAGCAGCCCCCCGGGGGACTATGGCTACACCTTC. The encoded protein is CASSPPGDYGYTF.

The rearrangement links TRBV27 to TRBJ1-3, with D possibly being TRBD1 (5 bases). CDR1 is MNHEY and CDR2 is SMNVEV in the germline V gene (reference sequence). The CDR3 covers 14 residues. V gave up 5 bases and J gave up 2 bases, with 10 bases separating them. The CDR3 sequence is CASSTTGTGNTIYF. CDR3 coding DNA: TGTGCCAGCAGTACTACAGGTACTGGAAACACCATATATTTT.

This sequence joins TRBV7-8 and TRBJ2-7; 10 nucleotides align to TRBD2. The J segment lost 3 bases and the V segment lost 5 bases, leaving 16 bases of the junction unmatched. CDR1 is SGHVS, CDR2 FQNEAQ, per germline. This CDR3 comprises 18 residues. The CDR3 protein is CASSRSSARASGSYEQYF. The CDR3 nucleotides read TGTGCCAGCAGCCGGAGCTCGGCCAGGGCTAGCGGGAGCTACGAGCAGTACTTC.

V and J are TRBV5-1 and TRBJ2-2; 7 positions agree with TRBD1. CDR1 and CDR2 (germline): SGHRS, YFSETQ. The CDR3 is 17 residues long. V was pared by 0 bases and J by 6 bases, with 11 bases of the junction left unmatched. This CDR3 reads CASSLESLVGGSGELFF. CDR3 in DNA: TGCGCCAGCAGCTTGGAATCCCTCGTAGGGGGCTCCGGGGAGCTGTTTTTT.

The genes are TRBV7-9 and TRBJ2-7; D may be TRBD1 (6 bases). Germline V gives CDR1 SEHNR, CDR2 FQNEAQ (reference sequence). Trimming took off 5 bases at V and 3 bases at J, with 17 bases between the two ends. The CDR3 sequence is 15 residues long. This chain's CDR3 is CASSLGDNPNYEQYF. CDR3 DNA: TGTGCCAGCAGCCTAGGGGACAACCCAAACTACGAGCAGTACTTC.

The V call is TRBV19, the J call TRBJ2-1; no reliable D call. V lost 6 bases, J lost 0 bases, and 12 bases lay in between. Germline V lookup: CDR1 LNHDA, CDR2 SQIVND (reference sequence). There are 15 residues in the CDR3. Written as DNA, the CDR3 is TGTGCCAGTAGATCCAGTGGTTTCTCCTACAATGAGCAGTTCTTC. This gives the protein CASRSSGFSYNEQFF.

The V call is TRBV27, the J call TRBJ2-7; D possibly corresponds to TRBD1 (5 bases). V dropped 3 bases and J dropped 6 bases, with 9 bases sitting between them. This CDR3 has 12 amino acids. Germline CDR1 and CDR2: MNHEY and SMNVEV (reference sequence). As DNA, the CDR3 is TGTGCCAGCAGTTTCTTGGGGCGCGAGCAGTACTTC. It encodes CASSFLGREQYF.

V gene TRBV4-2 combines with J gene TRBJ2-2, with 7 bases fitting TRBD2. V lost 2 bases and J lost 7; bases outside the gene matches: 4. This CDR3 contains 14 residues. Germline V gives CDR1 LGHNA, CDR2 YNFKEQ. CDR3 amino acids: CASSQRLAGGELFF. The CDR3 DNA follows: TGTGCCAGCAGCCAACGACTAGCAGGCGGGGAGCTGTTTTTT.